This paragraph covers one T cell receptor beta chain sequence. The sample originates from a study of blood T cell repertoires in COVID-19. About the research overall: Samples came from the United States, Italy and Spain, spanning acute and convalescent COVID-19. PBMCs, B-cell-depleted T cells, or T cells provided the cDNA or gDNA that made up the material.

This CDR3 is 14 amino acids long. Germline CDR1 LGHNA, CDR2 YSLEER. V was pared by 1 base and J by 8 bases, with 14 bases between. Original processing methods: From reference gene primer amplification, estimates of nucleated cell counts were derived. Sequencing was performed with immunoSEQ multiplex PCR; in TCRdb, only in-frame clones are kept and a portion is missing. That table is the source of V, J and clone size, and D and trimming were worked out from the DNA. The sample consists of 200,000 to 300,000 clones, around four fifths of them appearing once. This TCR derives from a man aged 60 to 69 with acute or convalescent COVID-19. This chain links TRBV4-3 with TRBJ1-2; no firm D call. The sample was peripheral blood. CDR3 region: CASSQVTRSGGYTF. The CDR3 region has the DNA TGCGCCAGCAGCCAAGTAACGCGTTCCGGGGGCTACACCTTC.